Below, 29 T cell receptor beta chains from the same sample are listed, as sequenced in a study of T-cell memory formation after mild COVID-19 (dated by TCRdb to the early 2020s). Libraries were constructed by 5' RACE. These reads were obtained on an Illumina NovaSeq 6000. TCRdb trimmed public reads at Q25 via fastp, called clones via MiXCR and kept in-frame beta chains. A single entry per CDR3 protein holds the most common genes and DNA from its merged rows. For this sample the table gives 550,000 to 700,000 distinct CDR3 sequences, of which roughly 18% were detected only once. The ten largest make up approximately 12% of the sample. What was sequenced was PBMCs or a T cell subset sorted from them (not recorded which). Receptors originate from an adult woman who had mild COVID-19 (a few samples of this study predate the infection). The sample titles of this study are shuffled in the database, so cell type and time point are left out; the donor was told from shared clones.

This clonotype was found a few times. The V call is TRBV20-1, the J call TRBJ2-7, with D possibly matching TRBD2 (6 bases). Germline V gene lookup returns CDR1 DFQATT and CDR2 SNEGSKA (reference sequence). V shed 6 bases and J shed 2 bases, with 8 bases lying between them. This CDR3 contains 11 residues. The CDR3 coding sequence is TGCAGTGCCCCGGGGGCCTACGAGCAGTACTTC. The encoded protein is CSAPGAYEQYF.

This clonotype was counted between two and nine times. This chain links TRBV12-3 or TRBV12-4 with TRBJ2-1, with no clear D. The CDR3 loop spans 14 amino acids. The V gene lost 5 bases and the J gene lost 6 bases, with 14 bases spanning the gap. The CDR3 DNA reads TGTGCCAGCAGTCAGAGTGGTCTGCCCAATGAGCAGTTCTTC. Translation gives CASSQSGLPNEQFF.

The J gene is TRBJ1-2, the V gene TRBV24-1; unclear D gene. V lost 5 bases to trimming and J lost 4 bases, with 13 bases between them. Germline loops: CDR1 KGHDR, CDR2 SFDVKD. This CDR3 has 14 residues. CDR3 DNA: TGTGCCACCAGTGCCGACGGACTGTCCTATGGCTACACCTTC. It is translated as CATSADGLSYGYTF.

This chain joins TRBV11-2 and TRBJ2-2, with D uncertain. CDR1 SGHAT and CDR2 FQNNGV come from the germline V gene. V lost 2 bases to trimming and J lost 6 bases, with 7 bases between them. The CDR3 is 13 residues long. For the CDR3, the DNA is TGTGCCAGCAGCTTAAGTAGCCCCGGGGAGCTGTTTTTT. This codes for CASSLSSPGELFF.

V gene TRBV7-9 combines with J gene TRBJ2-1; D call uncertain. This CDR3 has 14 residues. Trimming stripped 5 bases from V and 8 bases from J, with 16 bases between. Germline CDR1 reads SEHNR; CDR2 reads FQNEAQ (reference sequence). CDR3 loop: CASSQTPAFDEQFF. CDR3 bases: TGTGCCAGCAGCCAAACCCCAGCGTTCGATGAGCAGTTCTTC.

CDR3 sequence reads: CASSPGVIGVTEAFF. CDR3 DNA sequence: TGTGCCAGCAGCCCTGGAGTTATCGGAGTGACTGAAGCTTTCTTT. The chain couples TRBV12-3 or TRBV12-4 to TRBJ1-1, with unresolved D. The CDR3 extends over 15 amino acids. V was trimmed by 6 bases and J by 5 bases, leaving 19 bases between them.

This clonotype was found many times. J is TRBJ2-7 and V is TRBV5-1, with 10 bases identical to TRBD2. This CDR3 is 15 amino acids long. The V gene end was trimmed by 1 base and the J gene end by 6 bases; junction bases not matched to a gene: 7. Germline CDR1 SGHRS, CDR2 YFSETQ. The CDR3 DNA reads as TGCGCCAGCAGCTTGCGTACTAGCGGGACAGTCGAGCAGTACTTC. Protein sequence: CASSLRTSGTVEQYF.

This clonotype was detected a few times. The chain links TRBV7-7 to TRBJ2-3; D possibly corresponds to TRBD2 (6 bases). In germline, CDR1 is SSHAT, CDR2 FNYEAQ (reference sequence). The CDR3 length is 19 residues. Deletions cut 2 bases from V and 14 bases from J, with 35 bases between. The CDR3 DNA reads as TGTGCCAGCAGCTTATTTTACCCCCTCCAGGGATCGGGGGAAATTACTATGTATTTT. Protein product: CASSLFYPLQGSGEITMYF.

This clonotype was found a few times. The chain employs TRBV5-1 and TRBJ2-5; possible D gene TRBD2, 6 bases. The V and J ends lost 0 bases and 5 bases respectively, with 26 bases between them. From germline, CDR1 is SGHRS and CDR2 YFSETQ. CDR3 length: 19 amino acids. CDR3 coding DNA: TGCGCCAGCAGCTTGGGGGTAGCGGCCGCAGGCTCAAGCAGCGAGACCCAGTACTTC. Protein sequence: CASSLGVAAAGSSSETQYF.

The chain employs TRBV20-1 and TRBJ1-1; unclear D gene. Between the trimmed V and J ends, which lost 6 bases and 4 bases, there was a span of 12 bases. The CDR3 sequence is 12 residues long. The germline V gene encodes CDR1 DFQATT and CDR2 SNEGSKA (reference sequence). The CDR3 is CSAWGSGTEAFF. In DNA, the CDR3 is TGCAGTGCCTGGGGATCCGGCACTGAAGCTTTCTTT.

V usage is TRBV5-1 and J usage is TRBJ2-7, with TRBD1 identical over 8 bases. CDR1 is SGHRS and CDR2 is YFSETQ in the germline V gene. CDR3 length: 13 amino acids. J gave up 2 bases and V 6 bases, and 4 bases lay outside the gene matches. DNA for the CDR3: TGCGCCAGCAAGGAGACAGGGGCCTACGAGCAGTACTTC. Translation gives CASKETGAYEQYF.

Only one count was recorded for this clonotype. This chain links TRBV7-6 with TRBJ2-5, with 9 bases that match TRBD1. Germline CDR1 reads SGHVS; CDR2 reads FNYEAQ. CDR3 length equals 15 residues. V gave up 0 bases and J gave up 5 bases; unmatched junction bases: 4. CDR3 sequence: CASSLANRGQETQYF. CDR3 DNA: TGTGCCAGCAGCTTAGCGAACAGGGGGCAGGAGACCCAGTACTTC.

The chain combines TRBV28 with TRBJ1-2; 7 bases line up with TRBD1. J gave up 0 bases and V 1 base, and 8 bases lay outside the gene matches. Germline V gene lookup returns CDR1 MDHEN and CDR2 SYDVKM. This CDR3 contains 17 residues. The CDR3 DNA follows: TGTGCCAGCAGTTTATTCGGACCGACAGGGACTAACTATGGCTACACCTTC. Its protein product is CASSLFGPTGTNYGYTF.

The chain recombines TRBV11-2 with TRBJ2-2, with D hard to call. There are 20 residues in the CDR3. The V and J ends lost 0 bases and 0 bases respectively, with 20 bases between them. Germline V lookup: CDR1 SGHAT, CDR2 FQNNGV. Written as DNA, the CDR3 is TGTGCCAGCAGCTTAGATTTGTCGGGTCCCACCTCTCCGAACACCGGGGAGCTGTTTTTT. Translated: CASSLDLSGPTSPNTGELFF.

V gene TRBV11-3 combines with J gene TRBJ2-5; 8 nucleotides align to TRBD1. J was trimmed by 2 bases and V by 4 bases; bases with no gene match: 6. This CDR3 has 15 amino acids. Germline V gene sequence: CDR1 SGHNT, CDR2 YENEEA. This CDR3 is CASSSDRANQETQYF. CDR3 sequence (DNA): TGTGCCAGCAGCTCGGACAGGGCAAATCAAGAGACCCAGTACTTC.

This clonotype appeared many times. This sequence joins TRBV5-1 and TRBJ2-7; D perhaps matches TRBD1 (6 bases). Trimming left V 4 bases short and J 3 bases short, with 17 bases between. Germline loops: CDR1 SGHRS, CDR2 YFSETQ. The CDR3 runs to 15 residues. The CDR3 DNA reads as TGCGCCAGCAGCCTTACAGGGTTCACGGGCTACGAGCAGTACTTC. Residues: CASSLTGFTGYEQYF.

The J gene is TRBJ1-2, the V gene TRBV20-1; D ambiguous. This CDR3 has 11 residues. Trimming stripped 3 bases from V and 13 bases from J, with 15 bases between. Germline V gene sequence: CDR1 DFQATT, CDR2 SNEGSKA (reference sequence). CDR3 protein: CSASIGELSTF. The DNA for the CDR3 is TGCAGTGCTAGTATTGGGGAGCTCTCCACCTTC.

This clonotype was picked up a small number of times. As DNA, the CDR3 is TGTGCCAGCAGCCAAGAGTTCGATCAGCCCCAGCATTTT. Protein: CASSQEFDQPQHF. The chain has TRBV4-2 and TRBJ1-5; D is undetermined. This CDR3 comprises 13 residues. The ends were cut back, 0 bases at V and 5 bases at J, with 5 bases in the middle. Germline assignment: CDR1 LGHNA and CDR2 YNFKEQ.

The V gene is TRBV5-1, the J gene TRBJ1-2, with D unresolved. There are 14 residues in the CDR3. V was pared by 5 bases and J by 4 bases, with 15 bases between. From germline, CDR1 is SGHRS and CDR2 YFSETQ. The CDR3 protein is CASRENPAVYGYTF. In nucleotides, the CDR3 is TGCGCCAGCAGAGAGAACCCAGCCGTCTATGGCTACACCTTC.

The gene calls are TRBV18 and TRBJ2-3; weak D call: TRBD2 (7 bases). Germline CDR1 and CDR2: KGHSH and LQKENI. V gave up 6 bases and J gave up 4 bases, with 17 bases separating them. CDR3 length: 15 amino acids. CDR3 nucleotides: TGTGCCAGCTCTCCTAAGGGGGGGCAGGCAGATACGCAGTATTTT. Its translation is CASSPKGGQADTQYF. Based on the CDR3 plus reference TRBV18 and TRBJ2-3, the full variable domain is NAGVMQNPRHLVRRRGQEARLRCSPMKGHSHVYWYRQLPEEGLKFMVYLQKENIIDESGMPKERFSAEFPKEGPSILRIQQVVRGDSAAYFCASSPKGGQADTQYFGPGTRLTVL.

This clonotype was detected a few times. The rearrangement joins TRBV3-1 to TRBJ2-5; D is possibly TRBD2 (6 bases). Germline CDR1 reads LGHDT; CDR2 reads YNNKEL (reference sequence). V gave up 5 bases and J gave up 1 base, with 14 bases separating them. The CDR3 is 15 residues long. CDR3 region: CASSSPAGPQETQYF. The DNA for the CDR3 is TGTGCCAGCAGCTCACCCGCGGGACCCCAAGAGACCCAGTACTTC.

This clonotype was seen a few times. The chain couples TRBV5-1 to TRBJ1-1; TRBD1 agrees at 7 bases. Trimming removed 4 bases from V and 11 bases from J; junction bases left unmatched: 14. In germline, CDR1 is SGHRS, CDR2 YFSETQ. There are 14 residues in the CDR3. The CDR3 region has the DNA TGCGCCAGCAGCCTGATGACAGGGAGTGTTGAGGCTTTCTTT. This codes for CASSLMTGSVEAFF.

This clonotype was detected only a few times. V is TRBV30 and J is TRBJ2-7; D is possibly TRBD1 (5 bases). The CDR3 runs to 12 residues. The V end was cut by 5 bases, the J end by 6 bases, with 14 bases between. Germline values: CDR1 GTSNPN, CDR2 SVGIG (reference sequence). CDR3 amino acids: CAWDSNGGEQYF. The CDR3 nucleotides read TGTGCCTGGGACAGTAATGGTGGCGAGCAGTACTTC. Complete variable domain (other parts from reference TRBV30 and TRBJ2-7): SQTIHQWPATLVQPVGSPLSLECTVEGTSNPNLYWYRQAAGRGLQLLFYSVGIGQISSEVPQNLSASRPQDRQFILSSKKLLLSDSGFYLCAWDSNGGEQYFGPGTRLTVT.

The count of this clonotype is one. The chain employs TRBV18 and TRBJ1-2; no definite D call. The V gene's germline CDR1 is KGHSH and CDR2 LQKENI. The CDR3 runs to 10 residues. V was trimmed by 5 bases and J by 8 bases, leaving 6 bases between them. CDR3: CASSGWGYTF. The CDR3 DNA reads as TGTGCCAGCTCAGGGTGGGGCTACACCTTC.

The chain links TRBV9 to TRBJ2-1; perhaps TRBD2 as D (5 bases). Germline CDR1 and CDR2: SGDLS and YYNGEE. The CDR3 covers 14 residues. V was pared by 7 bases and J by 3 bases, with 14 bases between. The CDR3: CASSPGGVYNEQFF. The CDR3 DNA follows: TGTGCCAGCTCCCCAGGAGGAGTCTACAATGAGCAGTTCTTC.

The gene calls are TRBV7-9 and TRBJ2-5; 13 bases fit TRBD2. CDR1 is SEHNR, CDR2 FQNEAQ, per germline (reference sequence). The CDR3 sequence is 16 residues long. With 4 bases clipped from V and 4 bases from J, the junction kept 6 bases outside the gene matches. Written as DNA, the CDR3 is TGTGCCAGCAGCTCAACTAGCGGGAGGGCCGGAGAGACCCAGTACTTC. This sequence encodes CASSSTSGRAGETQYF.

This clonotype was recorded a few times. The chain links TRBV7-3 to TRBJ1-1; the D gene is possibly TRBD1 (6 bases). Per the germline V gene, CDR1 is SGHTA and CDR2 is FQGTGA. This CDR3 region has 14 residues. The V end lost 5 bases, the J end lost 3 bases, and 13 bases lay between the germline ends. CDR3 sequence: CASSLTGYDTEAFF. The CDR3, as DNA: TGTGCCAGCAGCCTCACAGGGTATGACACTGAAGCTTTCTTT.

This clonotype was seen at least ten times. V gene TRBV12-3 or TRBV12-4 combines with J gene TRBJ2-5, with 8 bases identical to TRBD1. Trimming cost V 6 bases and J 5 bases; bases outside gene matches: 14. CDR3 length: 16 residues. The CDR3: CASSEDRVQVWETQYF. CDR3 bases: TGTGCCAGCAGCGAGGACAGGGTGCAGGTGTGGGAGACCCAGTACTTC.

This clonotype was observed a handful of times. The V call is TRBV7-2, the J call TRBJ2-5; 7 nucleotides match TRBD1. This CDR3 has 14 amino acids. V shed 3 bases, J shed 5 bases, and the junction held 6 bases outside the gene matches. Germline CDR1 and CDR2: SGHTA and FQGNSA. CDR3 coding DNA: TGTGCCAGCAGCTTCCCGATCAGGGGGGAGACCCAGTACTTC. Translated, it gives CASSFPIRGETQYF.